There are a few counts of the clone carrying this T cell receptor (beta chain). With a J-beta primer mix and a sample-barcoded 5' primer, a second PCR ran roughly 6 to 12 cycles. TCRdb reprocessed the 5' RACE reads via MiXCR and lists one record per CDR3 protein. The sample records about 1,500,000 distinct CDR3 sequences, roughly 27% being singletons. The data derive from a study of blood T cells in healthy people across ages. On the study more broadly: Roughly one uniquely barcoded beta molecule per two T cells was captured.

The study recruited healthy Caucasian donors from Russia who were aged about 6 to 90. The CDR3 covers 15 residues. Germline assignment: CDR1 SGHVS and CDR2 FNYEAQ. Trimming removed 4 bases from V and 5 bases from J; junction bases left unmatched: 8. The chain carries TRBV7-6 and TRBJ2-1, with 7 positions matching TRBD2. The sequencing sample was made of blood. The clonotype was recovered from a young woman in good health. CDR3 protein: CASSSAGIADNEQFF. The DNA of the CDR3 is TGTGCCAGCAGCTCAGCGGGGATTGCAGACAATGAGCAGTTCTTC. Full variable domain (outside the CDR3, taken from reference TRBV7-6 and TRBJ2-1): GAGVSQSPRYKVTKRGQDVALRCDPISGHVSLYWYRQALGQGPEFLTYFNYEAQQDKSGLPNDRFSAERPEGSISTLTIQRTEQRDSAMYRCASSSAGIADNEQFFGPGTRLTVL.